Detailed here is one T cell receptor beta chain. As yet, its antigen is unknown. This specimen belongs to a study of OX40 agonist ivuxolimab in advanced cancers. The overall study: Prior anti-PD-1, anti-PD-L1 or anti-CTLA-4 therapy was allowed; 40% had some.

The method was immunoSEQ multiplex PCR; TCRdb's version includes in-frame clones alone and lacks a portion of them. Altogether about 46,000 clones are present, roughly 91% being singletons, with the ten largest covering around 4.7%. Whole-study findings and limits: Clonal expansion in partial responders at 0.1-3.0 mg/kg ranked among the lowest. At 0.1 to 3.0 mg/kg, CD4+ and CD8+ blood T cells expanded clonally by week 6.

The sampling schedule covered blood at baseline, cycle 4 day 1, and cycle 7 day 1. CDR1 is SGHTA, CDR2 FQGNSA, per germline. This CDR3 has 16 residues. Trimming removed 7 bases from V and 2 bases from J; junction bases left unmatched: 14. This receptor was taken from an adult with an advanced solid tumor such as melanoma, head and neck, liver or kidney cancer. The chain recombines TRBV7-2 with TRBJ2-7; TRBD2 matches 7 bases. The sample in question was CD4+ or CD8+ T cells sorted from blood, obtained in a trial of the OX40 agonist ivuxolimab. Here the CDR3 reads CASMPGPGEGPYEQYF. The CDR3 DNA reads TGTGCCAGCATGCCAGGGCCCGGGGAGGGACCCTACGAGCAGTACTTC.